Here is one T cell receptor beta chain with its context. This sample is part of a study of blood T cell repertoires in COVID-19. Turning to the study itself: Sites in the United States, Italy and Spain provided acute and convalescent COVID-19 samples.

Germline-derived CDR1 and CDR2 are KGHSH and LQKENI. The CDR3 runs 15 residues. V lost 5 bases and J lost 6, with 20 bases in between. The table came from immunoSEQ multiplex PCR; TCRdb's copy has only in-frame clones and leaves some out. The sample shows about 220,000 clones, just over 85% of them seen only once. Assignments of participants to cohorts depended upon their own reported clinical history. This TCR came from a woman in her thirties or forties with acute COVID-19. The sequenced sample consisted of PBMCs or T cells enriched from blood (not recorded which). V is TRBV18 and J is TRBJ2-7; tentative D call: TRBD1 (6 bases). CDR3 sequence reads: CASSSLDSLKGEQYF. The CDR3 DNA is TGTGCCAGCTCATCGTTGGACAGCCTTAAGGGCGAGCAGTACTTC.